The 18 T cell receptor beta chains given below trace back to one sample, sequenced in a study of blood T cell repertoires in COVID-19. Assay used: immunoSEQ multiplex PCR; TCRdb lists only in-frame clones, some missing. The top ten clones hold under 3% of a sample with about 260,000 clones, around 87% of them seen once. The specimen sequenced was PBMCs or T cells enriched from blood (not recorded which). The receptors shown here come from a woman aged 18-30 years who had recovered from COVID-19.

The chain couples TRBV6-5 to TRBJ1-6; D is uncertain. The CDR3 totals 14 residues. V lost 0 bases and J 8 bases, leaving 8 bases between the germline ends. Germline values: CDR1 MNHEY, CDR2 SVGAGI. CDR3 nucleotide sequence: TGTGCCAGCAGTTACTCGGGCGAGTATTCACCCCTCCACTTT. Translated, it gives CASSYSGEYSPLHF.

This chain joins TRBV10-2 and TRBJ1-2; D is possibly TRBD1 (6 bases). Germline V gene sequence: CDR1 WSHSY, CDR2 SAAADI. Trimming took 3 bases from V and 6 from J, leaving 11 bases between them. The CDR3 totals 13 residues. The CDR3: CASSDRQVHGYTF. The CDR3 coding sequence is TGCGCCAGCAGTGACCGACAGGTTCATGGCTACACCTTC.

The rearrangement joins TRBV25-1 to TRBJ2-1; 7 bases align to TRBD2. V gave up 1 base and J gave up 7 bases; unmatched junction bases: 4. The CDR3 covers 14 residues. From germline, CDR1 is MGHDK and CDR2 SYGVNS. As DNA, the CDR3 is TGTGCCAGCAGTGAATTCGGGGGGATTAATGAGCAGTTCTTC. It is translated as CASSEFGGINEQFF.

The V and J genes are TRBV3-1 (or the pseudogene TRBV3-2) and TRBJ2-3; tentative D call: TRBD1 (6 bases). The CDR3 runs to 15 residues. Germline assignment: CDR1 LGHDT and CDR2 YNNKEL (reference sequence). V was trimmed by 5 bases and J by 3 bases, leaving 15 bases between them. CDR3 loop: CASSSHTGTTDTQYF. The DNA of the CDR3 is TGTGCCAGCAGCTCTCATACCGGGACAACAGATACGCAGTATTTT.

DNA for the CDR3: TGTGCCATCAGTGAGACGGCGGAATACTCCTACGAGCAGTACTTC. Amino acid sequence: CAISETAEYSYEQYF. This rearrangement joins TRBV10-3 to TRBJ2-7; D gene ambiguous. Germline V CDR1 and CDR2: ENHRY, SYGVKD. V shed 2 bases and J shed 0 bases, with 11 bases lying between them. This CDR3 region has 15 residues.

V is TRBV12-3 or TRBV12-4 and J is TRBJ2-7; 8 bases are shared with TRBD1. The trim removed 6 bases at V and 1 base at J, leaving 2 bases unmatched. CDR3 length equals 13 residues. The CDR3 is CASSTGGSYEQYF. In DNA, the CDR3 is TGTGCCAGCAGCACAGGGGGGTCCTACGAGCAGTACTTC.

This clone was detected only once. The V call is TRBV11-1, the J call TRBJ1-1, with TRBD1 matching 7 bases. CDR1 SGHAT and CDR2 FQDESV come from the germline V gene (reference sequence). This CDR3 has 15 amino acids. Trimming at V came to 3 bases and at J to 6 bases, leaving 10 bases not matched to a gene. The CDR3 region has the DNA TGTGCCAGCAGCTTCCTAGACAGGGTTTGGCCTGAAGCTTTCTTT. It encodes CASSFLDRVWPEAFF.

The chain joins TRBV2 to TRBJ2-5; TRBD2 agrees at 10 bases. This CDR3 has 16 amino acids. Germline V CDR1 and CDR2: SNHLY, FYNNEI. V lost 3 bases and J lost 5; bases outside the gene matches: 9. CDR3 residues: CASSDQRGGVGETQYF. CDR3 coding DNA: TGTGCCAGCAGTGATCAGCGGGGGGGTGTTGGCGAGACCCAGTACTTC.

This rearrangement joins TRBV5-1 to TRBJ1-3, with a possible D match to TRBD1 (6 bases). Per the germline V gene, CDR1 is SGHRS and CDR2 is YFSETQ. There are 15 residues in the CDR3. V was pared by 0 bases and J by 3 bases, with 10 bases between. The CDR3, as DNA: TGCGCCAGCAGCTTGGAGGGGGTGGATGGAAACACCATATATTTT. Protein sequence: CASSLEGVDGNTIYF.

This chain connects TRBV3-1 (or the pseudogene TRBV3-2) to TRBJ2-7; 8 nucleotides align to TRBD1. V lost 6 bases and J lost 9; bases outside the gene matches: 13. The CDR3 totals 14 residues. Germline V gene data show CDR1 as LGHDT and CDR2 as YNNKEL (reference sequence). CDR3 bases: TGTGCCAGCAGTCTCTTGCCGACAGGGGCCCCGCAGTACTTC. It is translated as CASSLLPTGAPQYF.

The chain is built from TRBV10-2 and TRBJ1-4; 11 positions match TRBD1. The CDR3 covers 13 residues. V was clipped by 9 bases and J by 7 bases; unmatched bases: 4. Germline V gives CDR1 WSHSY, CDR2 SAAADI. CDR3 bases: TGCGCCAGTACCGGGACAGGGGGTGAAAAACTGTTTTTT. The encoded protein is CASTGTGGEKLFF.

This clone has more than one count but fewer than ten. This CDR3 is also generated by other DNA sequences in the sample. This chain joins TRBV27 and TRBJ1-5, with D perhaps TRBD1 (5 bases). CDR3 length equals 15 residues. Germline V CDR1 and CDR2: MNHEY, SMNVEV (reference sequence). Trimming removed 1 base from V and 1 base from J, with 8 bases in between. CDR3 nucleotides: TGTGCCAGCAGTTTATTGGCAGGGAGCAATCAGCCCCAGCATTTT. This sequence encodes CASSLLAGSNQPQHF.

Remarks on this clone: Other DNA sequences in this specimen translate into the identical CDR3. The V gene is TRBV6-5, the J gene TRBJ1-2; TRBD1 matches at 8 bases. Germline CDR1 reads MNHEY; CDR2 reads SVGAGI. The J segment lost 4 bases and the V segment lost 4 bases, leaving 5 bases of the junction unmatched. The CDR3 spans 14 residues. In nucleotides, the CDR3 is TGTGCCAGCAGTTCCTCTACAGGGGGCTATGGCTACACCTTC. Translated: CASSSSTGGYGYTF.

This chain links TRBV18 with TRBJ2-7; D call uncertain. Between the trimmed V and J ends, which lost 2 bases and 3 bases, there was a span of 11 bases. Germline CDR1 is KGHSH and CDR2 is LQKENI. This CDR3 is built from 14 residues. The CDR3 sequence is CASSPKLDNYEQYF. For the CDR3, the DNA is TGTGCCAGCTCACCAAAGTTAGACAACTACGAGCAGTACTTC.

The chain joins TRBV10-1 to TRBJ1-3; 7 bases agree with TRBD1. The CDR3 sequence is 13 residues long. The J segment lost 16 bases and the V segment lost 0 bases, leaving 9 bases of the junction unmatched. Germline values: CDR1 WNHNN, CDR2 SYGVQD (reference sequence). CDR3 region: CASSESGDSRRYF. The CDR3 coding sequence is TGCGCCAGCAGTGAGTCAGGGGACAGCCGCCGGTATTTT.

The chain has TRBV19 and TRBJ1-1, with no clear D. The CDR3 consists of 15 residues. Trimming removed 7 bases at V and 3 bases at J, with 18 bases between. Germline-derived CDR1 and CDR2 are LNHDA and SQIVND (reference sequence). The CDR3 DNA follows: TGTGCCAGTAATATGAGACATTCCTGGGACACTGAAGCTTTCTTT. Protein product: CASNMRHSWDTEAFF.

The rearrangement uses TRBV28 and TRBJ2-5, with 11 bases fitting TRBD2. This CDR3 region has 15 residues. Per germline, CDR1 MDHEN and CDR2 SYDVKM. After removal of 1 base from V and 4 bases from J, the junction contained 2 bases not matched to a gene. CDR3 sequence: CASSLFGTSGETQYF. CDR3 in DNA: TGTGCCAGCAGTTTATTTGGGACTAGCGGAGAGACCCAGTACTTC. Variable domain in full (rest from reference TRBV28 and TRBJ2-5): DVKVTQSSRYLVKRTGEKVFLECVQDMDHENMFWYRQDPGLGLRLIYFSYDVKMKEKGDIPEGYSVSREKKERFSLILESASTNQTSMYLCASSLFGTSGETQYFGPGTRLLVL.

V is TRBV5-1 and J is TRBJ2-1; 8 positions match TRBD1. The CDR3 spans 15 residues. After removal of 4 bases from V and 3 bases from J, the junction contained 6 bases not matched to a gene. Germline V gives CDR1 SGHRS, CDR2 YFSETQ. The CDR3 DNA follows: TGCGCCAGCAGCCCGGGACAGGAGAGCTACAATGAGCAGTTCTTC. Residues: CASSPGQESYNEQFF.